This T cell receptor (beta chain) was sequenced during a study of regulatory T cells in long-lasting Graves disease. Study-level findings and limits: Thyroid tissue went unexamined; only peripheral blood was analyzed.

Germline V lookup: CDR1 MNHEY, CDR2 SVGEGT. The CDR3 covers 17 residues. The V gene lost 0 bases and the J gene lost 1 base, with 16 bases spanning the gap. Arm-PCR of CDR3 regions with iRepertoire HTBI primers generated TCR beta libraries. A single record per CDR3 protein comes from TCRdb applying MiXCR to the multiplex PCR reads. The sample includes 350,000 to 400,000 distinct CDR3 sequences, 15% to 20% of them seen just once. The sample's time point: newly diagnosed GD, antithyroid drugs for less than 3 months. PBMC RNA was the source of the TCR library. Patients were from an endocrinology department in Xi'an, China. The table lists this clonotype with many counts. No antigen is known for it. This sample was shared with a second study, whose subject was T cells in Graves' hyperthyroidism and ophthalmopathy. From that report: Stable Graves' hyperthyroidism meant no ophthalmopathy progression within 18 months. Aged 18 to 65, the patients had hyperthyroidism that was newly diagnosed and had lasted under 2 months.

This clonotype originated in a woman between 18 and 29 years old with Graves disease. The input for sequencing was peripheral blood mononuclear cells (PBMCs), taken at new diagnosis, from a patient treated with antithyroid drugs. The chain combines TRBV6-2 or TRBV6-3 with TRBJ2-7; D is unclear. The CDR3 loop is CASSYSIRQARSYEQYF. The CDR3 coding sequence is TGTGCCAGCAGTTACTCGATACGGCAGGCTAGATCCTACGAGCAGTACTTC.